Listed here are 20 T cell receptor beta chains from one sample, sequenced in a study of T cell repertoires and Cas9 in healthy adults. Data came from immunoSEQ multiplex PCR; TCRdb stores just in-frame clones and leaves some out. The sample records about 24,000 clones, roughly nine tenths being singletons. Sequences were obtained from CD4+ effector T cells (CD127+, CD25-, CD137-, CD154-) from PBMCs; culture status not recorded. These receptors were taken from a human donor in good health.

The chain is built from TRBV15 and TRBJ2-3; TRBD2 is a possible D gene (5 bases). V was shortened by 1 base and J by 1 base, with 15 bases between the two germline ends. Germline CDR1 LNHNV, CDR2 YYDKDF (reference sequence). The length of the CDR3 is 17 residues. Here the CDR3 DNA reads TGTGCCACCAGCAGAGTAGGAGGAGCCGCGGGCACAGATACGCAGTATTTT. Translated, it gives CATSRVGGAAGTDTQYF.

The rearrangement links TRBV7-8 to TRBJ2-5, with TRBD1 matching over 7 bases. The length of the CDR3 is 17 residues. In germline, CDR1 is SGHVS, CDR2 FQNEAQ. V gave up 7 bases and J gave up 2 bases; unmatched junction bases: 16. The CDR3 bases are TGTGCCAGCACCCCCGATCAGGACAGGAGAGTACAAGAGACCCAGTACTTC. It specifies CASTPDQDRRVQETQYF.

V and J are TRBV5-1 and TRBJ2-5; 16 nucleotides match TRBD2. The germline CDR1 and CDR2 sequences are SGHRS and YFSETQ. V lost 6 bases to trimming and J lost 5 bases; unmatched junction nucleotides: 4. The CDR3 consists of 15 residues. CDR3 coding DNA: TGCGCCAGCACCGGGACTAGCGGGGGGGCCGAGACCCAGTACTTC. It specifies CASTGTSGGAETQYF.

The chain recombines TRBV29-1 with TRBJ2-5, with 10 bases matching TRBD1. Germline V lookup: CDR1 SQVTM, CDR2 ANQGSEA. This CDR3 comprises 14 residues. Trimming at V came to 6 bases and at J to 4 bases, leaving 8 bases not matched to a gene. The CDR3 sequence: CSVGGTGAGETQYF. The CDR3 DNA reads TGCAGCGTCGGAGGGACAGGGGCGGGAGAGACCCAGTACTTC.

J is TRBJ2-4 and V is TRBV19; TRBD2 might be the D (5 bases). The CDR3 sequence is 15 residues long. Germline V gene data show CDR1 as LNHDA and CDR2 as SQIVND (reference sequence). Trimming took 1 base from V and 3 from J, leaving 10 bases between them. The CDR3 here is CASSIGWRVKNIQYF. The CDR3 bases are TGTGCCAGTAGTATAGGGTGGCGGGTCAAAAACATTCAGTACTTC.

The J gene is TRBJ1-6, the V gene TRBV6-1; D gene ambiguous. Trimming took off 1 base at V and 10 bases at J, with 11 bases between the two ends. Germline CDR1 is MNHNS and CDR2 is SASEGT. There are 14 residues in the CDR3. The DNA for the CDR3 is TGTGCCAGCAGTGAAGTAAGGGTTCTATCACCCCTCCACTTT. Amino acids: CASSEVRVLSPLHF.

This chain joins TRBV7-9 and TRBJ1-4; D is undetermined. Trimming removed 4 bases at V and 5 bases at J, with 14 bases between. Germline values: CDR1 SEHNR, CDR2 FQNEAQ (reference sequence). This CDR3 is 15 amino acids long. The CDR3 region is CASSSPEVVNEKLFF. DNA of the CDR3: TGTGCCAGCAGCTCTCCCGAGGTGGTAAATGAAAAACTGTTTTTT.

The chain uses TRBV9 and TRBJ2-3, with no clear D. Germline CDR1 and CDR2: SGDLS and YYNGEE. This CDR3 is built from 11 residues. Trimming shortened V by 8 bases and J by 6 bases, and 10 bases separated the two germline ends. The CDR3 here is CARGSEDTQYF. The CDR3 nucleotides are TGTGCCAGGGGCTCGGAGGATACGCAGTATTTT.

The chain links TRBV5-1 to TRBJ1-2; 9 nucleotides align to TRBD1. The CDR3 has 15 amino acids. Germline V gives CDR1 SGHRS, CDR2 YFSETQ. V was pared by 0 bases and J by 7 bases, with 7 bases of the junction left unmatched. Here the CDR3 reads CASSLAYRGRGGYTF. For the CDR3, the DNA is TGCGCCAGCAGCTTGGCCTACAGGGGGCGCGGTGGCTACACCTTC.

The chain links TRBV4-1 to TRBJ2-2; D remains ambiguous. The V end was cut by 1 base, the J end by 4 bases, with 10 bases between. From germline, CDR1 is MGHRA and CDR2 YSYEKL. The CDR3 runs 15 residues. CDR3 coding DNA: TGCGCCAGCAGCCAAGTCGGAAGCCTCACCGGGGAGCTGTTTTTT. Protein sequence: CASSQVGSLTGELFF.

This chain joins TRBV5-1 and TRBJ2-5, with D maybe TRBD2 (6 bases). Trimming cost V 7 bases and J 5 bases, with 18 bases left between them. The length of the CDR3 is 14 residues. Germline-derived CDR1 and CDR2 are SGHRS and YFSETQ. The CDR3 coding sequence is TGCGCCAGCTCTATCACACAGGCGGGGGAGACCCAGTACTTC. It translates to CASSITQAGETQYF. Looking up the rest from reference TRBV5-1 and TRBJ2-5 gives the full variable domain: KAGVTQTPRYLIKTRGQQVTLSCSPISGHRSVSWYQQTPGQGLQFLFEYFSETQRNKGNFPGRFSGRQFSNSRSEMNVSTLELGDSALYLCASSITQAGETQYFGPGTRLLVL.

This clone was counted a few times. The chain links TRBV6-6 to TRBJ2-7, with 8 positions matching TRBD1. The CDR3 has 14 residues. V lost 4 bases and J lost 3; bases outside the gene matches: 5. Germline CDR1 MNHNY, CDR2 SVGAGI (reference sequence). The CDR3 protein is CASSSRTGIYEQYF. The CDR3 bases are TGTGCCAGCAGTTCCCGGACAGGGATCTACGAGCAGTACTTC.

The V and J genes are TRBV20-1 and TRBJ2-5; D not certain. The CDR3 spans 10 residues. V was trimmed by 3 bases and J by 4 bases, leaving 3 bases between them. The germline V gene has CDR1 DFQATT and CDR2 SNEGSKA (reference sequence). CDR3 sequence reads: CSASTETQYF. Here the CDR3 DNA reads TGCAGTGCTAGTACAGAGACCCAGTACTTC.

This clone showed up just once. V and J are TRBV11-2 and TRBJ1-3; D unclear. Trimming cost V 5 bases and J 3 bases, with 14 bases left between them. Germline values: CDR1 SGHAT, CDR2 FQNNGV. The CDR3 totals 15 residues. This CDR3 reads CASSREWLGGNTIYF. In DNA, the CDR3 is TGTGCCAGCAGCCGGGAGTGGCTCGGTGGAAACACCATATATTTT. The full variable domain, completed using reference TRBV11-2 and TRBJ1-3, is EAGVAQSPRYKIIEKRQSVAFWCNPISGHATLYWYQQILGQGPKLLIQFQNNGVVDDSQLPKDRFSAERLKGVDSTLKIQPAKLEDSAVYLCASSREWLGGNTIYFGEGSWLTVV.

The chain is built from TRBV5-1 and TRBJ1-3; no clear D. Deletions cut 0 bases from V and 1 base from J, with 5 bases between. Looked up from germline, CDR1 is SGHRS and CDR2 is YFSETQ. The CDR3 length is 14 residues. This chain's CDR3 is CASSLGESGNTIYF. The CDR3 nucleotides read TGCGCCAGCAGCTTGGGAGAATCTGGAAACACCATATATTTT. The full variable domain, completed using reference TRBV5-1 and TRBJ1-3, is KAGVTQTPRYLIKTRGQQVTLSCSPISGHRSVSWYQQTPGQGLQFLFEYFSETQRNKGNFPGRFSGRQFSNSRSEMNVSTLELGDSALYLCASSLGESGNTIYFGEGSWLTVV.

The chain employs TRBV18 and TRBJ2-5; 8 bases match TRBD1. V dropped 3 bases and J dropped 9; count of bases not matched to a gene: 6. Germline V CDR1 and CDR2: KGHSH, LQKENI. This CDR3 contains 13 residues. The DNA for the CDR3 is TGTGCCAGCTCACCGGGGTACAGGGGGGCCCAGTACTTC. Translating it yields CASSPGYRGAQYF.

This rearrangement joins TRBV6-5 to TRBJ2-3; D uncertain. Germline V gene sequence: CDR1 MNHEY, CDR2 SVGAGI. Trimming stripped 6 bases from V and 0 bases from J, with 13 bases between. The CDR3 is 15 residues long. CDR3: CASSRMGTSTDTQYF. CDR3 nucleotide sequence: TGTGCCAGCAGCCGAATGGGAACTAGCACAGATACGCAGTATTTT.

The chain uses TRBV6-5 and TRBJ1-2; D is perhaps TRBD1 (6 bases). The V and J ends lost 7 bases and 7 bases respectively, with 13 bases between them. Germline CDR1 and CDR2: MNHEY and SVGAGI. The CDR3 has 12 residues. CDR3 loop: CASKVQGSGYTF. DNA of the CDR3: TGTGCCAGCAAAGTACAGGGTAGTGGCTACACCTTC.

The gene calls are TRBV4-1 and TRBJ1-3; D uncertain. V was clipped by 4 bases and J by 3 bases, with 4 bases between them. This CDR3 is built from 12 residues. CDR1 and CDR2 from the germline V gene are MGHRA and YSYEKL. The CDR3 sequence: CASSRSGNTIYF. Written as DNA, the CDR3 is TGCGCCAGCAGCCGGAGTGGAAACACCATATATTTT.

The chain combines TRBV15 with TRBJ1-2; a weak D match, TRBD1 (5 bases). Trimming shortened V by 4 bases and J by 7 bases, and 13 bases separated the two germline ends. CDR1 is LNHNV, CDR2 YYDKDF, per germline (reference sequence). The CDR3 loop spans 13 amino acids. The CDR3: CATSMSLGGGYTF. In DNA, the CDR3 is TGTGCCACCAGCATGAGCCTGGGGGGTGGCTACACCTTC.